This TCR beta chain appears in the sequencing data of a study of identical twins. Germline loops: CDR1 WSHSY, CDR2 SAAADI. Between the trimmed V and J ends, which lost 3 bases and 3 bases, there was a span of 16 bases. The length of the CDR3 is 16 residues. TCRdb recomputed calls from the 5' RACE reads with MiXCR, one row per CDR3 protein. Here the sample spans around 490,000 distinct CDR3 sequences, approximately 20% being singletons. Remarks on this clonotype: Its cognate antigen is unknown.

Healthy Caucasians made up all donors. Findings and caveats of the study: Beta out-of-frame sequences showed weaker excess twin sharing. Abundant beta clonotypes from cord blood bore fewer insertions; memory repertoires lacked this pattern.

The same specimen was also included in a second study, on yellow fever vaccine responses in identical twins.

Material: CD4+ T cells sorted from blood. This clonotype originated in a woman between 18 and 29 years old in good health. This rearrangement joins TRBV10-2 to TRBJ2-3; perhaps TRBD2 as D (5 bases). In DNA, the CDR3 is TGCGCCAGCAGTGATGCAAAGAGCCCGGGGACAGATACGCAGTATTTT. As protein: CASSDAKSPGTDTQYF.